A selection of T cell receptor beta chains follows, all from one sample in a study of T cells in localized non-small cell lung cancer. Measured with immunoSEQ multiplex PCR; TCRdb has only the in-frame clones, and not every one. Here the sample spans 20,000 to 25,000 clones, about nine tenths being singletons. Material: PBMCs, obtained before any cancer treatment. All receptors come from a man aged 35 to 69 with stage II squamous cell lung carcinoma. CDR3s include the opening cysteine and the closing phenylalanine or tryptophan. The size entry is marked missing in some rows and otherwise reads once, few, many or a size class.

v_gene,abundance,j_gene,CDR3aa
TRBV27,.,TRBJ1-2,CASSLTGTGGTYGYTF
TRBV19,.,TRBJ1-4,CASKVSATNEKLFF
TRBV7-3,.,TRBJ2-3,CASSPVGWTSGSTDTQYF
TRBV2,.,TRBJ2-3,CASSVGTSTDTQYF
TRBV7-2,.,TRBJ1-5,CASSLEVGSNQPQHF
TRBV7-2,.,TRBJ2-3,CASSALAGGGTQYF
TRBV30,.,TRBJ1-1,CAWSVGVLNTEAFF
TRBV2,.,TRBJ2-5,CASRLAGRETQYF
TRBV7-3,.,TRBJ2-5,CASSPQRGTETQYF
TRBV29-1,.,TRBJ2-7,CSVEGTGAGEQYF
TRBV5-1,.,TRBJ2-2,CASSLDTGGTGELFF
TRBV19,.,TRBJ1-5,CASSIKRDQPQHF
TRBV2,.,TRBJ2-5,CASSEVQETQYF
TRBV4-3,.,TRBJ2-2,CASSQGVDGTGELFF
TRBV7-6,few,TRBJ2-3,CASSLPLPAGDTDTQYF
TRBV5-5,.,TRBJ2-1,CASSSTTGTRPYEQFF
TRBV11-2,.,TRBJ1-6,CASQLTGLNSPLHF
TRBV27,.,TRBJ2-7,CASRSSSDEQYF
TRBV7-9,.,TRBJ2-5,CASSLTTGRETQYF
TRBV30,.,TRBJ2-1,CAWSPLGVGVEQFF
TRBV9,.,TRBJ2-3,CASSRDLTDTQYF
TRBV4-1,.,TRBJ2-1,CASGGGREQFF
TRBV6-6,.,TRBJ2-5,CASSGQGGETQYF
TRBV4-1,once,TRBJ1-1,CASSQDNRGISEAFF
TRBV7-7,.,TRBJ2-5,CASSFDSQETQYF
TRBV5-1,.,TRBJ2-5,CASSAGGGRRQETQYF
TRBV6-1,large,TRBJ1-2,CASSELGQGEWDYGYTF
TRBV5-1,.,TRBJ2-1,CASSLGAGGTNNEQFF
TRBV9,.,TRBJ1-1,CASSEGLDTEAFF
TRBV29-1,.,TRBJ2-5,CSAERTGGWETQYF
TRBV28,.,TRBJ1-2,CASGTGGPLGGYTF
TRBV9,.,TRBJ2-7,CASSPSWASDEQYF
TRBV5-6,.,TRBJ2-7,CASSPGGSDYEQYF
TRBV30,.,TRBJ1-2,CAWSRTTANYGYTF
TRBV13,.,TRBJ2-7,CASSYPGRGEQYF
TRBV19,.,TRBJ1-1,CASSRTGNSLNTEAFF
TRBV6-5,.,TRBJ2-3,CASSHTESSTDTQYF
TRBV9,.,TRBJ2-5,CASSVDRTQETQYF
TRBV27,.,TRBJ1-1,CASHTRGLNTEAFF
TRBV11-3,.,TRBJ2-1,CASSFPGREQFF
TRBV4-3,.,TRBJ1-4,CASSQDWARTGGNEKLFF
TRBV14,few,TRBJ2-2,CASSPRQGFFIAGELFF
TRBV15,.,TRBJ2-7,CATSREKGSYEQYF
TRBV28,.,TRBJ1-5,CASMVEGGNQPQHF
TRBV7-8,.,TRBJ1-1,CASSSRGLIQRAEAFF
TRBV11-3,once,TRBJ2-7,CASSWVQGLPYEQYF
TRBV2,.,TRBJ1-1,CASTISGTNTEAFF
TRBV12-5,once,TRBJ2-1,CASGSGTENEQFF
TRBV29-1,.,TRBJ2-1,CSVEGVGPTYSDEQFF
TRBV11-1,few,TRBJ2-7,CASSVHYEQYF